These 7 T cell receptor beta chains were sequenced from one sample in a study of T cells in Graves' hyperthyroidism and ophthalmopathy. What was amplified from RNA transcripts were TCR beta CDR3 regions. The HTBI primer set drove a first-round RT-PCR of the TCR CDR3. TCRdb independently ran MiXCR on the multiplex PCR reads; one entry per CDR3 protein. The sample consists of roughly 330,000 distinct CDR3 sequences, around a sixth of them appearing once. Sample: blood. The receptors stem from a man younger than 40 with Graves' hyperthyroidism.

As for this clonotype: A single base separates this from a much larger clone, so it may be a read error. The gene calls are TRBV29-1 and TRBJ2-1; 7 nucleotides align to TRBD2. The CDR3 consists of 14 residues. Trimming took 5 bases from V and 5 from J; bases not matched to a gene: 9. Germline V gives CDR1 SQVTM, CDR2 ANQGSEA. CDR3 protein: CSVFRLADDNEQFF. The CDR3 DNA follows: TGCAGCGTTTTCCGCCTAGCGGATGACAATGAGCAGTTCTTC.

A few counts support this clonotype. V and J are TRBV7-3 and TRBJ1-6, with D perhaps TRBD1 (5 bases). Deletions cut 3 bases from V and 10 bases from J, with 13 bases between. The V gene's germline CDR1 is SGHTA and CDR2 FQGTGA. This CDR3 contains 14 residues. The CDR3 bases are TGTGCCAGCAGCTTTGGAGGGGCCAACTCACCCCTCCACTTT. Translating gives CASSFGGANSPLHF.

Many counts were recorded for this clonotype. V gene TRBV12-3 or TRBV12-4 combines with J gene TRBJ2-1, with TRBD2 as a possible D gene (5 bases). V was pared by 7 bases and J by 10 bases, with 17 bases between. CDR3 length: 13 amino acids. This CDR3 reads CASTPSGGREQFF. The DNA for the CDR3 is TGTGCCAGCACCCCCTCCGGAGGTCGCGAGCAGTTCTTC.

Comment on this clonotype: At one boundary the junction diverges from the germline segment, which might be a read error. This rearrangement joins TRBV11-2 to TRBJ2-4, with D possibly being TRBD2 (5 bases). Germline V gene lookup returns CDR1 SGHAT and CDR2 FQNNGV. The CDR3 length is 14 residues. The CDR3 reads CASSQVVGVRFQYF. The DNA of the CDR3 is TGCGCCAGCAGCCAAGTTGTGGGAGTCCGATTTCAGTACTTC.

The table lists this clonotype with a few counts. The J gene is TRBJ2-7, the V gene TRBV28; TRBD2 matches at 16 bases. J lost 4 bases, V lost 7 bases, and 7 bases had no gene match. Per the germline V gene, CDR1 is MDHEN and CDR2 is SYDVKM. The CDR3 length is 16 residues. CDR3 DNA: TGTGCCAGCAAGGGACTAGCGGGAGGGAGACCTTACGAGCAGTACTTC. Translated, it gives CASKGLAGGRPYEQYF.

This clonotype was found many times. The V and J genes are TRBV10-2 and TRBJ1-2, with a weak D call TRBD1 (6 bases). Germline CDR1 reads WSHSY; CDR2 reads SAAADI. There are 12 residues in the CDR3. Trimming removed 4 bases at V and 8 bases at J, with 11 bases between. The CDR3 sequence is CASSVRGRGYTF. The CDR3 DNA reads TGCGCCAGCAGTGTCCGGGGGCGCGGCTACACCTTC.

CDR3 amino acids: CSARDRTSGNQPQHF. The CDR3 nucleotides are TGCAGTGCTAGAGACCGAACGTCGGGTAATCAGCCCCAGCATTTT. The genes are TRBV20-1 and TRBJ1-5, with D hard to call. This CDR3 is 15 amino acids long. The V gene lost 0 bases and the J gene lost 4 bases, with 13 bases spanning the gap. Germline V lookup: CDR1 DFQATT, CDR2 SNEGSKA (reference sequence).